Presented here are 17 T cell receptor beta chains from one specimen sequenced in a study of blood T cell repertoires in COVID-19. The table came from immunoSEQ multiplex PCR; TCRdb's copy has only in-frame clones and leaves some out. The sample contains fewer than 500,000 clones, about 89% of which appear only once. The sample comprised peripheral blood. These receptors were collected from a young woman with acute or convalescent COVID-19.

The CDR3 sequence: CASSLAGVDGEKLFF. The CDR3 DNA follows: TGCGCCAGCAGCTTGGCCGGGGTGGACGGTGAAAAACTGTTTTTT. The gene calls are TRBV5-1 and TRBJ1-4, with D hard to call. From germline, CDR1 is SGHRS and CDR2 YFSETQ. Trimming took off 0 bases at V and 7 bases at J, with 13 bases between the two ends. The CDR3 has 15 residues.

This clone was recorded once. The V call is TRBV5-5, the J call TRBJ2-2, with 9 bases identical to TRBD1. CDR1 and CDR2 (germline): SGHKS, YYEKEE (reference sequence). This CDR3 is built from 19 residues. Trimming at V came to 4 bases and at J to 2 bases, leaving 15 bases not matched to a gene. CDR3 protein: CASSPRDRAPEFNTGELFF. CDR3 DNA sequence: TGTGCCAGCAGCCCCCGGGACAGGGCACCGGAATTTAACACCGGGGAGCTGTTTTTT.

CDR3 amino acids: CASSLGKTGYNYEQYF. Written as DNA, the CDR3 is TGTGCCAGCAGCCTGGGAAAGACAGGGTATAACTACGAGCAGTACTTC. The rearrangement links TRBV6-2 or TRBV6-3 to TRBJ2-7; TRBD1 aligns across 7 bases. The CDR3 is 16 residues long. Germline V gene sequence: CDR1 MNHEY, CDR2 SVGEGT. The V segment lost 6 bases and the J segment 3 bases; nucleotides outside the gene matches: 14.

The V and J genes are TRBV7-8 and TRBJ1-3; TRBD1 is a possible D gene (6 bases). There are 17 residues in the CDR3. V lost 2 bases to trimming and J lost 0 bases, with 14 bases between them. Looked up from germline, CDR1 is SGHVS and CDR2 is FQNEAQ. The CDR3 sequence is CASSLRRTASSGNTIYF. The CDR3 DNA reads TGTGCCAGCAGCTTAAGGCGGACAGCGAGCTCTGGAAACACCATATATTTT.

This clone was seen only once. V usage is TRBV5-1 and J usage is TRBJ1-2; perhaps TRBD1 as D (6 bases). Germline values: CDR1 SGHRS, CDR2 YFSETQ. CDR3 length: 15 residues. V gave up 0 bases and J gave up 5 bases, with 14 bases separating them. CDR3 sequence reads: CASSLEGGSYYGYTF. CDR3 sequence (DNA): TGCGCCAGCAGCTTGGAGGGGGGGTCGTATTATGGCTACACCTTC.

The chain's CDR3 is CASRGKGPAQETQYF. The DNA for the CDR3 is TGTGCCAGTAGGGGTAAGGGGCCAGCACAAGAGACCCAGTACTTC. V gene TRBV19 combines with J gene TRBJ2-5; perhaps TRBD1 as D (5 bases). The germline CDR1 and CDR2 sequences are LNHDA and SQIVND (reference sequence). Trimming pared 6 bases from V and 2 bases from J, leaving 16 bases between. There are 15 residues in the CDR3.

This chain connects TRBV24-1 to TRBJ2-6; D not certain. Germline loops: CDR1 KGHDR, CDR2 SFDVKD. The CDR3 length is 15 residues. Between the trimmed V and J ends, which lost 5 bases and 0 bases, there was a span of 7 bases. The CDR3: CATSGSPSGANVLTF. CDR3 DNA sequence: TGTGCCACCAGTGGTTCTCCCTCTGGGGCCAACGTCCTGACTTTC.

CDR3 region: CASRAPRQGGEQYF. In DNA, the CDR3 is TGTGCCAGCAGAGCCCCCCGACAGGGGGGAGAGCAGTACTTC. The chain couples TRBV6-5 to TRBJ2-7; 9 bases fit TRBD1. Germline assignment: CDR1 MNHEY and CDR2 SVGAGI. The CDR3 consists of 14 residues. The J segment lost 7 bases and the V segment lost 6 bases, leaving 10 bases of the junction unmatched.

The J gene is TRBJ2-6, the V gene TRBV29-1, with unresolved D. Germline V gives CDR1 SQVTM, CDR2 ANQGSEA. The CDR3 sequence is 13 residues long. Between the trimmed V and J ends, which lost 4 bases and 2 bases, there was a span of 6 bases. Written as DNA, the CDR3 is TGCAGCGTTGCTGGCACTGGGGCCAACGTCCTGACTTTC. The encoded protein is CSVAGTGANVLTF. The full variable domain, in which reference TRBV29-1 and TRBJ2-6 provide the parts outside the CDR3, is SAVISQKPSRDICQRGTSLTIQCQVDSQVTMMFWYRQQPGQSLTLIATANQGSEATYESGFVIDKFPISRPNLTFSTLTVSNMSPEDSSIYLCSVAGTGANVLTFGAGSRLTVL.

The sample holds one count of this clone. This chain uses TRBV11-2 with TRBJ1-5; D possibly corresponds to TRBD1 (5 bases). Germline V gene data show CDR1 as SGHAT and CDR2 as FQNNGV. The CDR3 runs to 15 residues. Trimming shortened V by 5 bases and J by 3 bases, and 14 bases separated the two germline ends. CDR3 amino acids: CASSLLGQPNQPQHF. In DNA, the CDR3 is TGTGCCAGCAGCCTTCTGGGGCAGCCCAATCAGCCCCAGCATTTT.

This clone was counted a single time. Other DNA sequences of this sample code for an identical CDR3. In DNA, the CDR3 is TGTGCCAGCAGTCTTCTAGCGGGGGGATACAATGAGCAGTTCTTC. Its protein product is CASSLLAGGYNEQFF. The chain carries TRBV7-2 and TRBJ2-1, with TRBD2 matching 11 bases. V lost 6 bases to trimming and J lost 4 bases; unmatched junction nucleotides: 5. Per the germline V gene, CDR1 is SGHTA and CDR2 is FQGNSA. The CDR3 length is 15 residues. Full variable domain (outside the CDR3, taken from reference TRBV7-2 and TRBJ2-1): GAGVSQSPSNKVTEKGKDVELRCDPISGHTALYWYRQSLGQGLEFLIYFQGNSAPDKSGLPSDRFSAERTGGSVSTLTIQRTQQEDSAVYLCASSLLAGGYNEQFFGPGTRLTVL.

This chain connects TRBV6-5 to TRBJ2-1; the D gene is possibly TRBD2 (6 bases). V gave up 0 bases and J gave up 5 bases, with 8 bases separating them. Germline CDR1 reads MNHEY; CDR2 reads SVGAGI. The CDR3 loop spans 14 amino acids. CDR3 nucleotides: TGTGCCAGCAGTTACTCTCGCGGGGACAATGAGCAGTTCTTC. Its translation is CASSYSRGDNEQFF.

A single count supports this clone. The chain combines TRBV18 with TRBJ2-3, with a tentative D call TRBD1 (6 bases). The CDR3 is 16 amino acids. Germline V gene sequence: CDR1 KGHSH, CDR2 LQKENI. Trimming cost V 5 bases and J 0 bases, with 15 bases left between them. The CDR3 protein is CASSSGRQGSTDTQYF. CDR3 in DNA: TGTGCCAGCTCATCAGGTCGGCAGGGGAGCACAGATACGCAGTATTTT.

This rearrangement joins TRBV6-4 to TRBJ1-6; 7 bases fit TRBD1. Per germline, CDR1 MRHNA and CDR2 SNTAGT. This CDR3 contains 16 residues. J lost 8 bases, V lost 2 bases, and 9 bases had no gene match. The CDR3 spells CASSDQTGSVDSPLHF. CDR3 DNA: TGTGCCAGCAGTGACCAGACAGGGTCGGTTGATTCACCCCTCCACTTT.

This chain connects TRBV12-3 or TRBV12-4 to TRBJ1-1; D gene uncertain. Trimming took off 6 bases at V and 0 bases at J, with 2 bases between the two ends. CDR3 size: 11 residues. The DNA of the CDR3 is TGTGCCAGCAGCATGAACACTGAAGCTTTCTTT. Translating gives CASSMNTEAFF.

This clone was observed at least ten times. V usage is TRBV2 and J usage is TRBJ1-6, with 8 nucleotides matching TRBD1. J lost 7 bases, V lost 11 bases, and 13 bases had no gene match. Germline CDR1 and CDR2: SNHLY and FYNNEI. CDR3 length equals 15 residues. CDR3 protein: CAYRREQGANSPLHF. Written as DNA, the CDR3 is TGTGCCTACCGGAGGGAGCAGGGGGCGAATTCACCCCTCCACTTT.

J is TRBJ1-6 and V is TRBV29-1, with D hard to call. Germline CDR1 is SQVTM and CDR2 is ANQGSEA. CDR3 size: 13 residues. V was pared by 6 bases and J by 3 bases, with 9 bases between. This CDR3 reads CSVGRDYNSPLHF. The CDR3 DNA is TGCAGCGTAGGGAGAGACTATAATTCACCCCTCCACTTT.